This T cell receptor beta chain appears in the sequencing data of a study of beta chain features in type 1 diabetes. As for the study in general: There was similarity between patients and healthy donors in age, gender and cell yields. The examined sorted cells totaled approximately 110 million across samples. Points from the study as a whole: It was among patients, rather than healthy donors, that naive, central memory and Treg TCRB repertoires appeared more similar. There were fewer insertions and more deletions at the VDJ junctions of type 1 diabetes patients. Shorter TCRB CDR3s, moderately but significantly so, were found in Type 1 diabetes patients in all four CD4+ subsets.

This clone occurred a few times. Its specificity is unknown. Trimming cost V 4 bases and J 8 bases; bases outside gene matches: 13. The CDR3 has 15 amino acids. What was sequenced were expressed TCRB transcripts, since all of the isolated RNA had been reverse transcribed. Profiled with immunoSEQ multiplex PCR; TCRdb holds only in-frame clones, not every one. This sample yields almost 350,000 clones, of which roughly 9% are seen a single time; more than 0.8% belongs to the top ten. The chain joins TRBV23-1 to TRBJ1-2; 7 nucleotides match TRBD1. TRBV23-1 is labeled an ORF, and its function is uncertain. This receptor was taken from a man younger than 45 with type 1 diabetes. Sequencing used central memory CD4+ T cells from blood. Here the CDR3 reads CASSPGQPRSLGYTF. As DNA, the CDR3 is TGCGCCAGCAGTCCGGGACAGCCCCGATCGCTGGGCTACACCTTC.